This TCR beta chain was captured in a study of blood T cell repertoires in COVID-19. This clone appeared a few times. Only in-frame clones appear in the TCRdb table, and some are missing; sequencing was by immunoSEQ multiplex PCR. Found here are approximately 170,000 clones, approximately 89% of them singletons; the top ten hold about 0.8%. The CDR3 loop spans 15 amino acids. V was trimmed by 4 bases and J by 2 bases, leaving 13 bases between them. Germline V gene lookup returns CDR1 MRHNA and CDR2 SNTAGT. What was sequenced was PBMCs or T cells enriched from blood (not recorded which). The sequence was obtained from a woman between 18 and 29 years old who had recovered from COVID-19. The gene calls are TRBV6-4 and TRBJ2-3; D not resolved. The CDR3 here is CASSVSQEATDTQYF. As DNA, the CDR3 is TGTGCCAGCAGTGTTTCACAAGAGGCCACAGATACGCAGTATTTT.